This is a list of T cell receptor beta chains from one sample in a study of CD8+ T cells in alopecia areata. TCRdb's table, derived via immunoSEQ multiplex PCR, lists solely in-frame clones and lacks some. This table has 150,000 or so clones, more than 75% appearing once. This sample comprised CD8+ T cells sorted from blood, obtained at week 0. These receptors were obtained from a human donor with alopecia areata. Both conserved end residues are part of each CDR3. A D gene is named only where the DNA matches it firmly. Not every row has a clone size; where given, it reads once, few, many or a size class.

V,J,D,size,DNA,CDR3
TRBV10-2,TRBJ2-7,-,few,TGCGCCAGCAGTGACACGTACTTAGAGCAGTACTTC,CASSDTYLEQYF
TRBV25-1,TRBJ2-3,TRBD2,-,TGTGCCAGCAGTGGGGACTACCCCGATACGCAGTATTTT,CASSGDYPDTQYF
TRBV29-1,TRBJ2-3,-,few,TGCAGCCCGTTCCCTTTCCGGGACAAGTTCGGAGATACGCAGTATTTT,CSPFPFRDKFGDTQYF
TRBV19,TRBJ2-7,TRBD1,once,TGTGCCAGTGGAGTGGGACAGAGCTACGAGCAGTACTTC,CASGVGQSYEQYF
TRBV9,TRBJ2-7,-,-,TGTGCCAGCAGCGTAGAATTAGCTGGCGAGCAGTACTTC,CASSVELAGEQYF
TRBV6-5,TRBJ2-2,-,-,TGTGCCAGCAGTTGGGGGAGGACCGGGGAGCTGTTTTTT,CASSWGRTGELFF
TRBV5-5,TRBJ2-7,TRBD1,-,TGTGCCAGCAGCTTGGGACAGGGGGCCTACGAGCAGTACTTC,CASSLGQGAYEQYF
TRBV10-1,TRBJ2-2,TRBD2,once,TGCGCCAGCAGTGAAGAGTCTAGCGGATACACCGGGGAGCTGTTTTTT,CASSEESSGYTGELFF
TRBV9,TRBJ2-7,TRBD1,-,TGTGCCAGCAGCGAGGGACAGGCCGGGACCTACGAGCAGTACTTC,CASSEGQAGTYEQYF
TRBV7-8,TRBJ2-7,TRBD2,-,TGTGCCAGCACCGCGGGAGCTTCGTACCGAGAGCAGTACTTC,CASTAGASYREQYF
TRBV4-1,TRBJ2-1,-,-,TGCGCCAGCAGCCCAGGAGAGCTTCTTCAGAATGAGCAGTTCTTC,CASSPGELLQNEQFF
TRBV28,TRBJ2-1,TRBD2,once,TGTGCCAGCAGTTTGCTCGGACTACCGGGGGGTGGTAACTACAATGAGCAGTTCTTC,CASSLLGLPGGGNYNEQFF
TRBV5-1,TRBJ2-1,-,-,TGCGCCAGCAGCTTGGGAACCGGTGAGCAGTTCTTC,CASSLGTGEQFF
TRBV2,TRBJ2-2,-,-,TGTGCCAGCATCCAGGGTTACACCGGGGAGCTGTTTTTT,CASIQGYTGELFF
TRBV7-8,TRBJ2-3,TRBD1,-,TGTGCCAGCAGCTTAGGGACAGGGGGCGCAGATACGCAGTATTTT,CASSLGTGGADTQYF
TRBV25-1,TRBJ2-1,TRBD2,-,TGTGCCAGCAGTGACGAACTAGCGGGCAATGAGCAGTTCTTC,CASSDELAGNEQFF
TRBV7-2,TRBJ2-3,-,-,TGTGCCAGCAGCTTAGGCCCGTATTTT,CASSLGPYF
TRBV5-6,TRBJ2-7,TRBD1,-,TGTGCCAGCAGCGTAACCGGGACAGGGGGCTTCTACGAGCAGTACTTC,CASSVTGTGGFYEQYF
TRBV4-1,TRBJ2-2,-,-,TGCGCCAGCAGCCAAGGCCAGACAGGCACCGGGGAGCTGTTTTTT,CASSQGQTGTGELFF
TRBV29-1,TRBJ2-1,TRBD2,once,TGCAGCGTTGACAACAAGCGGGATACCTTCTACAATGAGCAGTTCTTC,CSVDNKRDTFYNEQFF
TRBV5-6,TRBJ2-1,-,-,TGTGCCAGCAGCTCTGGGACTGAGGTCATTGGGGGGCAGTTCTTC,CASSSGTEVIGGQFF
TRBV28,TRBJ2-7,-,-,TGTGCCAGCAGCCCTGCTGAGGGGGCGGGGTACGAACAGTACTTC,CASSPAEGAGYEQYF
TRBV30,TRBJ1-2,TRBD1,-,TGTGCCTGGGCCCATGTCGGACAGGGTGGCTATGGCTACACCTTC,CAWAHVGQGGYGYTF
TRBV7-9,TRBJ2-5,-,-,TGTGCCAGCAGCTCAGTGGGGGATCCAGAGACCCAGTACTTC,CASSSVGDPETQYF
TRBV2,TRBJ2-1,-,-,TGTGCCAGCAGTCCAGGGAGAGATGAGCAGTTCTTC,CASSPGRDEQFF
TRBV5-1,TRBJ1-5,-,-,TGCGCCAGCAGACCAGGAACAGGGCTCGGGCAGCCCCAGCATTTT,CASRPGTGLGQPQHF
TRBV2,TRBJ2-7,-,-,TGTGCCAGCAGGATAGCTTTTTCGAGCGAGCAGTACTTC,CASRIAFSSEQYF
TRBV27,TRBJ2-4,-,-,TGTGCCAGCAGTTTAGGCACAAGGAACATTCAGTACTTC,CASSLGTRNIQYF
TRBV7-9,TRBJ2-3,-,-,TGTGCCAGCAGCTTAGTAGGTCCAGGAGATACGCAGTATTTT,CASSLVGPGDTQYF
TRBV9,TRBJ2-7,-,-,TGTGCCAGCAGCCCTGATGACGGGTACGAGCAGTACTTC,CASSPDDGYEQYF
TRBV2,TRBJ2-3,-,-,TGTGCCAGCATTGGTTCTAATTCAGATACGCAGTATTTT,CASIGSNSDTQYF
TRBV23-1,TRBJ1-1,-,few,TGCGCCAGCAGTCAAGGGAACACTGAAGCTTTCTTT,CASSQGNTEAFF
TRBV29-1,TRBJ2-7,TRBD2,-,TGCAGCGTTGAGGGGGGCCTAGCGGGAAACTACGAGCAGTACTTC,CSVEGGLAGNYEQYF
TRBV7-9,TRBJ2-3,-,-,TGTGCCAGCAGCTTCGGGGTTCGCCGAGGCACAGATACGCAGTATTTT,CASSFGVRRGTDTQYF
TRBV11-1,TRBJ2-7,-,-,TGTGCCAGCAGCGCCAGGTACTATTCCTACGAGCAGTACTTC,CASSARYYSYEQYF
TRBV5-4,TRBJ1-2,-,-,TGTGCCAGCAGCGGGGCAGGACGGAACTATGGCTACACCTTC,CASSGAGRNYGYTF
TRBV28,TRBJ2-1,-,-,TGTGCCAGCAGTCAATCTCCGGCGACTATCGACAATGAGCAGTTCTTC,CASSQSPATIDNEQFF
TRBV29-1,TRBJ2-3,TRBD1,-,TGCAGCGTTGAAGATCTTACGCCCAGGACAGGGAGCGCAGATACGCAGTATTTT,CSVEDLTPRTGSADTQYF
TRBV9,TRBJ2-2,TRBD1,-,TGTGCCAGCGCGGACAGGGACGACACCGGGGAGCTGTTTTTT,CASADRDDTGELFF
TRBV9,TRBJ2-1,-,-,TGTGCCAGCAGCCCAGGAGGGCAGGGCGGCAATGAGCAGTTCTTC,CASSPGGQGGNEQFF
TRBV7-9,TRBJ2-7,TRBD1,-,TGTGCCAGCAGATCGGGACAGTCCTACGAGCAGTACTTC,CASRSGQSYEQYF
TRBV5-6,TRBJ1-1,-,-,TGTGCCAGCAGCCTCGGGGGAAACACTGAAGCTTTCTTT,CASSLGGNTEAFF
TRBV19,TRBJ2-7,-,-,TGTGCCAGTAGTGGACAGATCCACGAGCAGTACTTC,CASSGQIHEQYF
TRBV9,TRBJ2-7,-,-,TGTGCCAGCAGCGCCCAAGAGGGGAACGAGCAGTACTTC,CASSAQEGNEQYF
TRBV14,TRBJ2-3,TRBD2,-,TGTGCCAGCTCCCTAGCGGGGGGAGGAGATACGCAGTATTTT,CASSLAGGGDTQYF
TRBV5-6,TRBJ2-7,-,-,TGTGCCAGCAGCTTGAGGAGAACTGACTACGAGCAGTACTTC,CASSLRRTDYEQYF
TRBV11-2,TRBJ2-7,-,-,TGTGCCAGCAGCTTAGAGTTTCAGGGGAGTGAGCAGTACTTC,CASSLEFQGSEQYF
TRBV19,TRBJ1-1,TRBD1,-,TGTGCCAGTAGTTACAGGGGGTATGGGACTGAAGCTTTCTTT,CASSYRGYGTEAFF
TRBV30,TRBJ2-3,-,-,TGTGCCTGGGATCAGAGCACAGATACGCAGTATTTT,CAWDQSTDTQYF
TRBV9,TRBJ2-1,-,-,TGTGCCAGCAGCGAGGGGGGAGGTGAGCAGTTCTTC,CASSEGGGEQFF
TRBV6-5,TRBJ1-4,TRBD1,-,TGTGCCAGCAGTTACTCGCAGGGGGATGAAAAACTGTTTTTT,CASSYSQGDEKLFF
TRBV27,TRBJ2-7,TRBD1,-,TGTGCCAGCAGTGTTACAGGGGGCAGCCTACTCCCTGGCGAGCAGTACTTC,CASSVTGGSLLPGEQYF
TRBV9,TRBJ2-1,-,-,TGTGCCAGCACCCGTAGGGGCTCAGATGAGCAGTTCTTC,CASTRRGSDEQFF